Listed here are 5 T cell receptor beta chains from one sample, sequenced in a study of blood T cell repertoires in COVID-19. The method was immunoSEQ multiplex PCR; TCRdb's version includes in-frame clones alone and lacks a portion of them. The sample gives 55,000 to 75,000 clones, about 86% of which show up once; around 4% is in the top ten. Sequenced material: peripheral blood. The origin of the receptors is a man aged 50-60 years with acute or convalescent COVID-19.

The V and J genes are TRBV11-3 and TRBJ2-1; D is perhaps TRBD1 (5 bases). Trimming removed 1 base at V and 9 bases at J, with 16 bases between. CDR1 SGHNT and CDR2 YENEEA come from the germline V gene. CDR3 length equals 15 residues. This chain's CDR3 is CASSLGQGIVGEQFF. The CDR3 bases are TGTGCCAGCAGCTTAGGTCAGGGCATAGTTGGTGAGCAGTTCTTC.

In this sample, this clone turned up a few times. This chain joins TRBV6-2 or TRBV6-3 and TRBJ1-2; 8 bases map to TRBD1. There are 15 residues in the CDR3. The ends lost 4 bases at V and 6 bases at J; junction bases unmatched: 10. The germline gives CDR1 MNHEY, CDR2 SVGEGT. The CDR3 reads CASSSRQGSVDGYTF. The CDR3 DNA follows: TGTGCCAGCAGTTCTCGACAGGGGAGCGTGGATGGCTACACCTTC.

This clone turned up a few times. The chain joins TRBV7-3 to TRBJ2-3; 7 bases line up with TRBD1. The CDR3 contains 19 residues. CDR1 SGHTA and CDR2 FQGTGA come from the germline V gene. The ends lost 3 bases at V and 4 bases at J; junction bases unmatched: 19. CDR3 nucleotides: TGTGCCAGCAGCTTTGACCGGGACAGTTGGGAGAGTACAGCAGATACGCAGTATTTT. Translated, it gives CASSFDRDSWESTADTQYF.

V is TRBV7-8 and J is TRBJ1-6, with D perhaps TRBD1 (6 bases). The CDR3 extends over 16 amino acids. The V gene's germline CDR1 is SGHVS and CDR2 FQNEAQ. The V end was cut by 5 bases, the J end by 8 bases, with 19 bases between. This CDR3 is CASSPRGTGFHSPLHF. The CDR3 DNA reads TGTGCCAGCAGCCCAAGGGGCACAGGGTTTCATTCACCCCTCCACTTT.

The chain employs TRBV18 and TRBJ2-5; 7 nucleotides agree with TRBD1. Germline V gene lookup returns CDR1 KGHSH and CDR2 LQKENI. Losses at the gene ends were 2 bases for V and 1 base for J; bases not matched to a gene: 7. The CDR3 sequence is 16 residues long. CDR3 residues: CASSPTGQPFQETQYF. The CDR3 DNA is TGTGCCAGCTCACCAACGGGACAGCCTTTCCAAGAGACCCAGTACTTC. Filled out from reference TRBV18 and TRBJ2-5, the complete variable domain reads NAGVMQNPRHLVRRRGQEARLRCSPMKGHSHVYWYRQLPEEGLKFMVYLQKENIIDESGMPKERFSAEFPKEGPSILRIQQVVRGDSAAYFCASSPTGQPFQETQYFGPGTRLLVL.